This is a list of T cell receptor beta chains from one sample in a study of T cell responses to AZD1222 COVID-19 vaccine. Clones were sequenced by immunoSEQ multiplex PCR, and TCRdb holds only the in-frame ones, with some missing. The table lists 240,000 or so clones, 85% to 95% of them singletons. The sequences come from peripheral blood, collected on day 0 of AZD1222 vaccination. The receptor set was obtained from an adult in good health. CDR3s include the opening cysteine and the closing phenylalanine or tryptophan. D genes are given only for firm matches. Size values are once, few and many counts, or a class for expanded clones, and some rows have none.

J gene: TRBJ2-1; V gene: TRBV6-1; clone size: -; D gene: -; CDR3 DNA: TGTGCCAGCAGTGAATTGGGGGTTCGATACAATGAGCAGTTCTTC; CDR3 protein: CASSELGVRYNEQFF
J gene: TRBJ2-7; V gene: TRBV7-2; clone size: few; D gene: TRBD2; CDR3 DNA: TGTGCCAGCAGCCCGTCGACTAGCGCTCGCTACGAGCAGTACTTC; CDR3 protein: CASSPSTSARYEQYF
J gene: TRBJ1-2; V gene: TRBV7-2; clone size: -; D gene: -; CDR3 DNA: TGTGCCAGCAGCTTAGAAAGGGTTCTAGGTGGCTACACCTTC; CDR3 protein: CASSLERVLGGYTF
J gene: TRBJ2-3; V gene: TRBV27; clone size: -; D gene: -; CDR3 DNA: TGTGCCAGCAGCTCAACAGGGCAGGGAGATACGCAGTATTTT; CDR3 protein: CASSSTGQGDTQYF
J gene: TRBJ1-4; V gene: TRBV30; clone size: -; D gene: -; CDR3 DNA: TGTGCCTGGAGTGTGAAGGGCACTAATGAAAAACTGTTTTTT; CDR3 protein: CAWSVKGTNEKLFF
J gene: TRBJ1-6; V gene: TRBV19; clone size: -; D gene: -; CDR3 DNA: TGTGCCAGTAGTGGCAGGGCGTCCTATAATTCACCCCTCCACTTT; CDR3 protein: CASSGRASYNSPLHF
J gene: TRBJ1-2; V gene: TRBV20-1; clone size: -; D gene: -; CDR3 DNA: TGCAGTGCTAGTAAGGGTAGGACTAACTATGGCTACACCTTC; CDR3 protein: CSASKGRTNYGYTF
J gene: TRBJ2-3; V gene: TRBV28; clone size: -; D gene: TRBD2; CDR3 DNA: TGTGCCAGCAGGAAAACCGGGACTAGCGGGAGGGGAGATACGCAGTATTTT; CDR3 protein: CASRKTGTSGRGDTQYF
J gene: TRBJ2-2; V gene: TRBV28; clone size: -; D gene: TRBD2; CDR3 DNA: TGTGCCAGCAGTCCCCAAACTAGCGGGAGGGCCTGGGGCACCGGGGAGCTGTTTTTT; CDR3 protein: CASSPQTSGRAWGTGELFF
J gene: TRBJ1-6; V gene: TRBV28; clone size: -; D gene: TRBD1; CDR3 DNA: TGTGCCAGCAGGACAGGGTATAATTCACCCCTCCACTTT; CDR3 protein: CASRTGYNSPLHF
J gene: TRBJ1-4; V gene: TRBV3-1/TRBV3-2; clone size: -; D gene: -; CDR3 DNA: TGTGCCAGCAGCCAAGGGAGTGCAACTAATGAAAAACTGTTTTTT; CDR3 protein: CASSQGSATNEKLFF
J gene: TRBJ2-1; V gene: TRBV7-9; clone size: -; D gene: TRBD2; CDR3 DNA: TGTGCCAGCAGAAACGCGGGAGCGCAGTTCTTC; CDR3 protein: CASRNAGAQFF
J gene: TRBJ2-7; V gene: TRBV5-6; clone size: -; D gene: TRBD1; CDR3 DNA: TGTGCCAGCAGCCAGGACAGGGACGAGCAGTACTTC; CDR3 protein: CASSQDRDEQYF
J gene: TRBJ2-7; V gene: TRBV6-5; clone size: once; D gene: -; CDR3 DNA: TGTGCCAGCAGACTAGCTTCCTACGAGCAGTACTTC; CDR3 protein: CASRLASYEQYF
J gene: TRBJ2-7; V gene: TRBV27; clone size: few; D gene: TRBD1; CDR3 DNA: TGTGCCAGCAGTTTAGGCGGGACAGGGGCCTACGAGCAGTACTTC; CDR3 protein: CASSLGGTGAYEQYF
J gene: TRBJ1-1; V gene: TRBV19; clone size: -; D gene: -; CDR3 DNA: TGTGCCAGTAGTGAAAATTCTAACACTGAAGCTTTCTTT; CDR3 protein: CASSENSNTEAFF
J gene: TRBJ1-5; V gene: TRBV5-1; clone size: -; D gene: TRBD1; CDR3 DNA: TGCGCCAGCAGCCCGGGACAGGGGGGCAATCAGCCCCAGCATTTT; CDR3 protein: CASSPGQGGNQPQHF
J gene: TRBJ2-3; V gene: TRBV11-2; clone size: -; D gene: -; CDR3 DNA: TGTGCCAGCAGCTACCTCCTTGGCACAGATACGCAGTATTTT; CDR3 protein: CASSYLLGTDTQYF
J gene: TRBJ2-1; V gene: TRBV11-1; clone size: few; D gene: -; CDR3 DNA: TGTGCCAGCAGCCCTGGGACCATCACCTACAATGAGCAGTTCTTC; CDR3 protein: CASSPGTITYNEQFF
J gene: TRBJ2-2; V gene: TRBV6-5; clone size: -; D gene: -; CDR3 DNA: TGTGCCAGCAGTTACTCGACGGACTTGAACACCGGGGAGCTGTTTTTT; CDR3 protein: CASSYSTDLNTGELFF
J gene: TRBJ1-2; V gene: TRBV7-2; clone size: -; D gene: -; CDR3 DNA: TGTGCCAGCAGCTTGGGCAGCCTCTACTATGGCTACACCTTC; CDR3 protein: CASSLGSLYYGYTF
J gene: TRBJ1-2; V gene: TRBV15; clone size: -; D gene: -; CDR3 DNA: TGTGCCACCAGCTCGTGGGGACACCCAGGGGGCTACACCTTC; CDR3 protein: CATSSWGHPGGYTF
J gene: TRBJ2-3; V gene: TRBV6-2/TRBV6-3; clone size: -; D gene: -; CDR3 DNA: TGTGCCAGCAGTTACTCGGAGCCCACAGATACGCAGTATTTT; CDR3 protein: CASSYSEPTDTQYF
J gene: TRBJ1-3; V gene: TRBV10-2; clone size: once; D gene: -; CDR3 DNA: TGCGCCAGCATGGGGGACAAATCGGACACCATATATTTT; CDR3 protein: CASMGDKSDTIYF
J gene: TRBJ2-1; V gene: TRBV6-5; clone size: -; D gene: TRBD1; CDR3 DNA: TGTGCCAGCAGACCGGACAGGGTGGGTCGGGAGCAGTTCTTC; CDR3 protein: CASRPDRVGREQFF
J gene: TRBJ1-1; V gene: TRBV4-3; clone size: -; D gene: -; CDR3 DNA: TGCGCCAGCAGCCAAGTGGGAGGGATCGCTGAAGCTTTCTTT; CDR3 protein: CASSQVGGIAEAFF
J gene: TRBJ2-7; V gene: TRBV2; clone size: -; D gene: -; CDR3 DNA: TGTGCCAGCAGTCCCTCGCGGCCCGGGTACGAGCAGTACTTC; CDR3 protein: CASSPSRPGYEQYF
J gene: TRBJ1-2; V gene: TRBV7-9; clone size: -; D gene: -; CDR3 DNA: TGTGCCAGCCGCTCGAGCGGGCGTATAAGTGGAGACTATGGCTACACCTTC; CDR3 protein: CASRSSGRISGDYGYTF
J gene: TRBJ2-7; V gene: TRBV15; clone size: -; D gene: -; CDR3 DNA: TGTGCCACCAGCAGAGATTTAAGAGACACCTCCTACGAGCAGTACTTC; CDR3 protein: CATSRDLRDTSYEQYF
J gene: TRBJ1-5; V gene: TRBV28; clone size: -; D gene: -; CDR3 DNA: TGTGCCAGCCGGACCCTGGGTGAACATAGCCTCGCCTTT; CDR3 protein: CASRTLGEHSLAF